The 3 T cell receptor beta chains given below trace back to one sample, sequenced in a study of cytomegalovirus exposure and HLA in healthy donors. The table came from immunoSEQ multiplex PCR; TCRdb's copy has only in-frame clones and leaves some out. The data contain about 130,000 clones, 80% to 90% of them seen just once; the ten biggest clones take up around 9%. Sequencing input: PBMCs. Receptors originate from a woman aged 18 to 35 in good health and CMV-seropositive.

This sequence joins TRBV28 and TRBJ1-2; the match to TRBD1 covers 7 bases. This CDR3 has 14 amino acids. V lost 6 bases, J lost 0 bases, and 4 bases stayed unmatched. Germline V gene data show CDR1 as MDHEN and CDR2 as SYDVKM. For the CDR3, the DNA is TGTGCCAGCAGCACCGGGACAGCTAACTATGGCTACACCTTC. It yields the protein CASSTGTANYGYTF.

V and J are TRBV4-1 and TRBJ2-2; a weak D match, TRBD2 (6 bases). CDR3 length: 14 amino acids. The ends were cut back, 7 bases at V and 6 bases at J, with 15 bases in the middle. CDR1 MGHRA and CDR2 YSYEKL come from the germline V gene. The CDR3 loop is CASTQTGGAGELFF. The DNA of the CDR3 is TGCGCCAGCACCCAGACCGGGGGAGCCGGGGAGCTGTTTTTT.

The rearrangement joins TRBV7-6 to TRBJ1-1; the match to TRBD1 covers 11 bases. Germline trimming cut 1 base from V and 4 bases from J; bases unmatched to any gene: 5. The CDR3 is made up of 16 amino acids. Germline assignment: CDR1 SGHVS and CDR2 FNYEAQ. CDR3 in amino acids: CASSLGDGTGGTEAFF. The CDR3 region has the DNA TGTGCCAGCAGCTTAGGGGACGGGACAGGGGGCACTGAAGCTTTCTTT.